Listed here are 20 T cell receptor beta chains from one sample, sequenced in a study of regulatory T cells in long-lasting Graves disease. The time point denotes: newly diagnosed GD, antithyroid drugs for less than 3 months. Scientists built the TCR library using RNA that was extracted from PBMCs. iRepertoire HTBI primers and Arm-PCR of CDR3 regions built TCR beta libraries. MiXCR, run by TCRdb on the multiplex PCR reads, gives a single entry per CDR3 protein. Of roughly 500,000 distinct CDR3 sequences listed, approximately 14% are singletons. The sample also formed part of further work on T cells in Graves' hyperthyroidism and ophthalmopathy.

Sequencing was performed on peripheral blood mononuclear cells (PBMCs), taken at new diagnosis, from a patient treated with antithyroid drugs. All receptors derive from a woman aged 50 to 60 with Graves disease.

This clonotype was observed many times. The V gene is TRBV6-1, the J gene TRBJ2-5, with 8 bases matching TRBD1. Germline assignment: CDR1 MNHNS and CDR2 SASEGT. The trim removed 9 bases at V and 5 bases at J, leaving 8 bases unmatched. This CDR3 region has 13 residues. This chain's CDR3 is CASGSTGVETQYF. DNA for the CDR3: TGTGCCAGTGGCTCGACAGGGGTCGAGACCCAGTACTTC.

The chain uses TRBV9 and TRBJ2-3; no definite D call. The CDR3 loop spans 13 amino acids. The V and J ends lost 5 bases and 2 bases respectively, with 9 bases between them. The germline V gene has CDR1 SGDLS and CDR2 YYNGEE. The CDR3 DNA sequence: TGTGCCAGCAGTCTTCTGAACACAGATACGCAGTATTTT. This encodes CASSLLNTDTQYF.

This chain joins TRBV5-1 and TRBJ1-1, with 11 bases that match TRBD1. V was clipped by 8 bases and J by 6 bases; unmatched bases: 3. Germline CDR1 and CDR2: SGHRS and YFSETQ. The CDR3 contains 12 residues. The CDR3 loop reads CASRTGGPEAFF. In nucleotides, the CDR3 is TGCGCCAGTAGGACAGGGGGCCCTGAAGCTTTCTTT.

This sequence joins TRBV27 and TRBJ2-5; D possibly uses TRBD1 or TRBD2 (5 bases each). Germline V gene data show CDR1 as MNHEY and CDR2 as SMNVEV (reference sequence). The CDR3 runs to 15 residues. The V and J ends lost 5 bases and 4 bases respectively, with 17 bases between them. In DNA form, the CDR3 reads TGTGCCAGCAGTGTAGGGACCCTCGGGCGAGAGACCCAGTACTTC. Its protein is CASSVGTLGRETQYF.

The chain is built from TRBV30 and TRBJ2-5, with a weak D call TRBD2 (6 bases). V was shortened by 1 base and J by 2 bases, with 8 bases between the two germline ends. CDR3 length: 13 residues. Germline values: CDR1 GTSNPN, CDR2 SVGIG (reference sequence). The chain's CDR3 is CAWSDGLQETQYF. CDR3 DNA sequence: TGTGCCTGGAGTGACGGACTACAAGAGACCCAGTACTTC. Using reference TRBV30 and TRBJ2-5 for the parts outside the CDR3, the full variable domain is SQTIHQWPATLVQPVGSPLSLECTVEGTSNPNLYWYRQAAGRGLQLLFYSVGIGQISSEVPQNLSASRPQDRQFILSSKKLLLSDSGFYLCAWSDGLQETQYFGPGTRLLVL.

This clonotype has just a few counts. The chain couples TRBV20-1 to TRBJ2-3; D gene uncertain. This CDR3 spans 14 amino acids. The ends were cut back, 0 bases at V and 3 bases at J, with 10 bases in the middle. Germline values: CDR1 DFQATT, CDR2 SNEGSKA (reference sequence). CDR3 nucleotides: TGCAGTGCTAGAGAAAAAGGGATGACAGATACGCAGTATTTT. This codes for CSAREKGMTDTQYF.

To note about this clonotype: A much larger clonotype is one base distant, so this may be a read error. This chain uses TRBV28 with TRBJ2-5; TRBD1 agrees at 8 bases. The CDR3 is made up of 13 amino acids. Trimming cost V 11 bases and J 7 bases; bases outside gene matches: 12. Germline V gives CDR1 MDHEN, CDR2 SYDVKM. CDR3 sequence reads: CASRTGIVGTQYF. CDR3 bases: TGTGCCTCCAGGACAGGGATCGTGGGGACCCAGTACTTC.

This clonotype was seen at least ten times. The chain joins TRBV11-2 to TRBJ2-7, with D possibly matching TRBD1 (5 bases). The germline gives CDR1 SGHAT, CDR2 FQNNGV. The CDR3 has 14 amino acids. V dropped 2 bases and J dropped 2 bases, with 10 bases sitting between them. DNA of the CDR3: TGTGCCAGCAGCTTAAACAGGCCCACCTACGAGCAGTACTTC. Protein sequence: CASSLNRPTYEQYF. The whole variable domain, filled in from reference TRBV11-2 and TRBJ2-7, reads EAGVAQSPRYKIIEKRQSVAFWCNPISGHATLYWYQQILGQGPKLLIQFQNNGVVDDSQLPKDRFSAERLKGVDSTLKIQPAKLEDSAVYLCASSLNRPTYEQYFGPGTRLTVT.

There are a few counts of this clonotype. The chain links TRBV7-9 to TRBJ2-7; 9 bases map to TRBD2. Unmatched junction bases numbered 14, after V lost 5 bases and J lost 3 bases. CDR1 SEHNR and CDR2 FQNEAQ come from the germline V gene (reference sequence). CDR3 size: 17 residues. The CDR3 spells CASSASLAGAGSYEQYF. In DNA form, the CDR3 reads TGTGCCAGCAGCGCCAGTTTAGCGGGAGCTGGTAGCTACGAGCAGTACTTC.

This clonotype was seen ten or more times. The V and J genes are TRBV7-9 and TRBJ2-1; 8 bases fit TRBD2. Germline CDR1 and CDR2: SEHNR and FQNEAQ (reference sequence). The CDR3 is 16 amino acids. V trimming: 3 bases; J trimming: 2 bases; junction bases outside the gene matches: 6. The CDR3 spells CASSLRAGATYNEQFF. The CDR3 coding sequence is TGTGCCAGCAGCTTGAGAGCGGGAGCGACCTACAATGAGCAGTTCTTC.

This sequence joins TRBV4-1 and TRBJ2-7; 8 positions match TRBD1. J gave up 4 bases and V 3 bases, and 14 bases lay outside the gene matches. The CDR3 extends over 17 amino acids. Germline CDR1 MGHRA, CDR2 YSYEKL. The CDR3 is CASSHVANRGSDYEQYF. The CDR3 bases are TGCGCCAGCAGCCATGTCGCCAACAGGGGGAGTGATTACGAGCAGTACTTC.

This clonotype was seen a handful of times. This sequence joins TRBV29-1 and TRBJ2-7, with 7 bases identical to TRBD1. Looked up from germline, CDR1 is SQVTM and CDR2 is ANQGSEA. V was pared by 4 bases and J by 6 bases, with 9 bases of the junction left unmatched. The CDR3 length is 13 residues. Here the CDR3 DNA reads TGCAGCGTTGCCAAAGACAGGGACCGCGAGCAGTACTTC. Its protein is CSVAKDRDREQYF.

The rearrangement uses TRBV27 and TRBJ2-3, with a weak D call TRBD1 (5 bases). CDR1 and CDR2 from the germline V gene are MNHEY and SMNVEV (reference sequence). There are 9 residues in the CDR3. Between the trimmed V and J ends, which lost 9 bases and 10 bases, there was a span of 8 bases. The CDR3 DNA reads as TGTGCCAGGTTAGGGGCGCAGTATTTT. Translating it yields CARLGAQYF.

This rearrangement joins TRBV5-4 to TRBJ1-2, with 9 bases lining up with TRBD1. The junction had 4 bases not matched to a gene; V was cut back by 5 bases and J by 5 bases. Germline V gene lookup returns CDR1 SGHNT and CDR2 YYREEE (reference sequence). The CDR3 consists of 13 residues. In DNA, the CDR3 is TGTGCCAGCAGACAGACAGGGGGGTATGGCTACACCTTC. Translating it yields CASRQTGGYGYTF.

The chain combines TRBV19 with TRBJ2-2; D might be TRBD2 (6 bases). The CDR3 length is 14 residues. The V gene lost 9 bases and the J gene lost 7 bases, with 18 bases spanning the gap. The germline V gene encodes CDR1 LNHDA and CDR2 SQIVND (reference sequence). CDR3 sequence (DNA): TGTGCCAGCCAACGGGGAGGAAGAGACGGGGAGCTGTTTTTT. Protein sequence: CASQRGGRDGELFF. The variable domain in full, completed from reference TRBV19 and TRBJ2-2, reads DGGITQSPKYLFRKEGQNVTLSCEQNLNHDAMYWYRQDPGQGLRLIYYSQIVNDFQKGDIAEGYSVSREKKESFPLTVTSAQKNPTAFYLCASQRGGRDGELFFGEGSRLTVL.

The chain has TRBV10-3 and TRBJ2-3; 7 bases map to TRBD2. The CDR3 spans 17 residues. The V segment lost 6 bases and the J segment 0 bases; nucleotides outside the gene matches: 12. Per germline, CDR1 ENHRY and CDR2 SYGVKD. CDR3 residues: CAIRSEIGLVSTDTQYF. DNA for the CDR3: TGTGCCATCAGGAGCGAGATCGGACTAGTTAGCACAGATACGCAGTATTTT.

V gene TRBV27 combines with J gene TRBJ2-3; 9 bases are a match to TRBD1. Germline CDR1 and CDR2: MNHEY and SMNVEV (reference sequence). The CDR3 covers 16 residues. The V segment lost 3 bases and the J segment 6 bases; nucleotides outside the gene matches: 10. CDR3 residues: CASSFLLQGARDTQYF. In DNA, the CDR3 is TGTGCCAGCAGTTTTCTCCTACAGGGGGCGCGGGATACGCAGTATTTT.

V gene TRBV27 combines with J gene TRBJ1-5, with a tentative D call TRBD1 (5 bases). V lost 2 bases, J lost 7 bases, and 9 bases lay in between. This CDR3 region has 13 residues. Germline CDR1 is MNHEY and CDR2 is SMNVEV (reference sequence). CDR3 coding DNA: TGTGCCAGCAGTTTACGGGGGTGGCAGCCCCAGCATTTT. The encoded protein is CASSLRGWQPQHF.

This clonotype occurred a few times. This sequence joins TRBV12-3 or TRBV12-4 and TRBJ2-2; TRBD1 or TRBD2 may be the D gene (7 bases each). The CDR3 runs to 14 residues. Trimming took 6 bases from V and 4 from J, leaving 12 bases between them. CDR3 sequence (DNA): TGTGCCAGCAGCCCAGGGGGGGTCACCGGGGAGCTGTTTTTT. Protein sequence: CASSPGGVTGELFF.

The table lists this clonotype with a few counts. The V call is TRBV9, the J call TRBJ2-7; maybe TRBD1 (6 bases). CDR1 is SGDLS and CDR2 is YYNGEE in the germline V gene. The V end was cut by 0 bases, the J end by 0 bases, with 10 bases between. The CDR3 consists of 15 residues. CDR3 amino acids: CASSVATGYSYEQYF. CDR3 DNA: TGTGCCAGCAGCGTAGCGACAGGCTACTCCTACGAGCAGTACTTC.